This T cell receptor (beta chain) comes out of a study of a mutant IDH1 vaccine in newly diagnosed glioma. The overall study: Patients received eight vaccinations in weeks 1, 3, 5, 7, 11, 15, 19, 23. The treated population exhibited a male proportion of roughly 60%, a female proportion of about 38%, and a mean age of around 40 years. Most patients had received both radiotherapy and temozolomide, the prior options being radiotherapy, temozolomide, or both.

The CDR3 length is 14 residues. The V and J ends lost 5 bases and 2 bases respectively, with 13 bases between them. Germline-derived CDR1 and CDR2 are SNHLY and FYNNEI. As for time point: week 11, during vaccination. Topical imiquimod was applied with each vaccine dose, which held 300 ug of mutant IDH1 20-mer peptide. Here immunoSEQ multiplex PCR was the method, and the copy in TCRdb shows in-frame clones only, minus some. The repertoire includes 110,000 or so clones, 90% of them detected once, and around 0.6% sits in the top ten. Notes on this clone: Its specificity is unknown.

The sample consisted of PBMCs, taken from a glioma patient whose treatment included an IDH1 peptide vaccine. The rearrangement uses TRBV2 and TRBJ2-7, with a tentative D call TRBD2 (6 bases). The receptor was isolated from a woman between 50 and 59 years old with glioma. Here the CDR3 reads CASSLRDFTYEQYF. CDR3 coding DNA: TGTGCCAGCAGTCTACGGGACTTTACCTACGAGCAGTACTTC.